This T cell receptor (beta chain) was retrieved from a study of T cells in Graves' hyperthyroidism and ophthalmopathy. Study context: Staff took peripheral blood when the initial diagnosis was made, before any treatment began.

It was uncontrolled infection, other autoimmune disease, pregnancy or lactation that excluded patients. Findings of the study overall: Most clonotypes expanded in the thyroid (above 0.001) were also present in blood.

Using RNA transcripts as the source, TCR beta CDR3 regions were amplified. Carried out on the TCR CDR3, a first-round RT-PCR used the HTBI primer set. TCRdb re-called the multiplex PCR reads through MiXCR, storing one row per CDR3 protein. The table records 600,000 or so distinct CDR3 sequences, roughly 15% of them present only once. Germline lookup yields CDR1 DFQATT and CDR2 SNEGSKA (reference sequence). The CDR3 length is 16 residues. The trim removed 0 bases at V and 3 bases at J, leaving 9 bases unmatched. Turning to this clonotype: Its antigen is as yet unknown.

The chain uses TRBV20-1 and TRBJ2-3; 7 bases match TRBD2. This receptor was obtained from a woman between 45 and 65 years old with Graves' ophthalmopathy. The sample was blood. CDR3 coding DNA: TGCAGTGCTAGAGATGTGACTAGCTTAAATACAGATACGCAGTATTTT. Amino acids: CSARDVTSLNTDTQYF.